The 30 T cell receptor beta chains in this list originate from one sample, sequenced in a study of OX40 agonist ivuxolimab in advanced cancers. The library came from the immunoSEQ multiplex PCR assay. Entries here come from immuneACCESS through TCRdb and include only in-frame sequences with V and J called. Some clones fail to appear in such tables; in the studies checked, an unresolved V gene covers under half of the shortfall, and the cause of the remainder is unknown. This sample gives more than 40,000 clones in total; around 90% of them show up just once. The ten largest account for over 50% of the sample. Sequencing was performed on CD4+ or CD8+ T cells sorted from blood, taken in a trial of the OX40 agonist ivuxolimab. The source of these receptors is an adult with an advanced solid tumor such as melanoma, head and neck, liver or kidney cancer.

The V and J genes are TRBV6-1 and TRBJ1-5; no clear D. There are 16 residues in the CDR3. Germline CDR1 reads MNHNS; CDR2 reads SASEGT. Trimming pared 0 bases from V and 5 bases from J, leaving 14 bases between. The CDR3, as DNA: TGTGCCAGCAGTGAAGCTACGTGGGGTCCCGATCAGCCCCAGCATTTT. Protein sequence: CASSEATWGPDQPQHF.

This clone showed up just a few times. The V and J genes are TRBV6-6 and TRBJ1-5; TRBD1 agrees at 9 bases. Germline V gene sequence: CDR1 MNHNY, CDR2 SVGAGI (reference sequence). V shed 0 bases and J 7 bases; nucleotides not matched to a gene: 7. CDR3 length: 16 residues. CDR3 protein: CASSYSGGQGGQPQHF. In DNA form, the CDR3 reads TGTGCCAGCAGTTACTCGGGGGGACAGGGTGGGCAGCCCCAGCATTTT.

V usage is TRBV9 and J usage is TRBJ2-3, with TRBD2 matching 12 bases. This CDR3 region has 16 residues. V lost 5 bases to trimming and J lost 0 bases; unmatched junction nucleotides: 4. From germline, CDR1 is SGDLS and CDR2 YYNGEE. CDR3 protein: CASSAGLAGSTDTQYF. CDR3 DNA: TGTGCCAGCAGTGCAGGACTAGCGGGAAGCACAGATACGCAGTATTTT.

The V call is TRBV11-2, the J call TRBJ2-5, with 8 bases aligning to TRBD1. The germline V gene encodes CDR1 SGHAT and CDR2 FQNNGV. This CDR3 is built from 15 residues. V trimming: 2 bases; J trimming: 5 bases; junction bases outside the gene matches: 7. The CDR3 bases are TGTGCCAGCAGCTTAAGTGGACAGGGAGGCGAGACCCAGTACTTC. Protein product: CASSLSGQGGETQYF.

The genes are TRBV28 and TRBJ1-2, with D perhaps matching TRBD1 (5 bases). There are 13 residues in the CDR3. CDR1 and CDR2 (germline): MDHEN, SYDVKM. V lost 5 bases and J 8 bases, leaving 15 bases between the germline ends. This CDR3 reads CASSPGTRRGYTF. For the CDR3, the DNA is TGTGCCAGCAGTCCCGGGACTCGGAGGGGCTACACCTTC.

CDR3 amino acids: CASSPGGGYTQYF. CDR3 in DNA: TGTGCCAGCTCTCCAGGGGGCGGCTATACGCAGTATTTT. The chain couples TRBV25-1 to TRBJ2-3; 8 bases match TRBD1. Germline CDR1 is MGHDK and CDR2 is SYGVNS. V shed 8 bases, J shed 7 bases, and the junction held 8 bases outside the gene matches. The length of the CDR3 is 13 residues.

This chain links TRBV7-3 with TRBJ2-1, with TRBD2 matching over 12 bases. Germline V CDR1 and CDR2: SGHTA, FQGTGA. The CDR3 extends over 17 amino acids. V was clipped by 5 bases and J by 8 bases; unmatched bases: 13. The CDR3 sequence: CASSRSLASGGADEQFF. In DNA form, the CDR3 reads TGTGCCAGCAGCCGAAGCCTCGCTAGCGGGGGGGCGGATGAGCAGTTCTTC. The entire variable domain, with the rest obtained from reference TRBV7-3 and TRBJ2-1, is as follows: GAGVSQTPSNKVTEKGKYVELRCDPISGHTALYWYRQSLGQGPEFLIYFQGTGAADDSGLPNDRFFAVRPEGSVSTLKIQRTERGDSAVYLCASSRSLASGGADEQFFGPGTRLTVL.

CDR3 nucleotides: TGTGCCAGCAGCTTGAGGGGTAACTATGGCTACACCTTC. It yields the protein CASSLRGNYGYTF. The chain links TRBV5-8 to TRBJ1-2; D may be TRBD1 (5 bases). CDR1 and CDR2 from the germline V gene are SGHTS and YDEGEE. Deletions cut 1 base from V and 1 base from J, with 5 bases between. CDR3 length equals 13 residues.

This clone is a singleton in its sample. This sequence joins TRBV6-1 and TRBJ2-7; 13 positions agree with TRBD2. This CDR3 has 15 amino acids. Losses at the gene ends were 1 base for V and 4 bases for J; bases not matched to a gene: 1. Germline V gives CDR1 MNHNS, CDR2 SASEGT. In DNA, the CDR3 is TGTGCCAGCAGTGAAGGGACTAGCGGGAGTTACGAGCAGTACTTC. It specifies CASSEGTSGSYEQYF.

V usage is TRBV27 and J usage is TRBJ2-1; 8 bases line up with TRBD2. The length of the CDR3 is 14 residues. The ends lost 4 bases at V and 6 bases at J; junction bases unmatched: 5. Germline-derived CDR1 and CDR2 are MNHEY and SMNVEV (reference sequence). This CDR3 is CASSYLAGSNEQFF. The CDR3 nucleotides are TGTGCCAGCAGTTACTTAGCGGGAAGCAATGAGCAGTTCTTC.

This clone was counted ten times or more. This chain uses TRBV15 with TRBJ1-1; the D gene is possibly TRBD1 (5 bases). The germline V gene encodes CDR1 LNHNV and CDR2 YYDKDF (reference sequence). The CDR3 consists of 13 residues. Trimming took off 4 bases at V and 1 base at J, with 7 bases between the two ends. CDR3 in DNA: TGTGCCACCAGCACCAGGGAGAACACTGAAGCTTTCTTT. This sequence encodes CATSTRENTEAFF.

The J gene is TRBJ2-5, the V gene TRBV7-2; TRBD2 aligns across 10 bases. Germline loops: CDR1 SGHTA, CDR2 FQGNSA. With V trimmed by 1 base and J by 5 bases, 7 bases remained unmatched. The CDR3 spans 16 residues. DNA for the CDR3: TGTGCCAGCAGCTTAGGCGGGCCTAGCGGGGGTGAGACCCAGTACTTC. It specifies CASSLGGPSGGETQYF.

The rearrangement joins TRBV7-6 to TRBJ1-2; TRBD1 matches 7 bases. Trimming removed 5 bases from V and 3 bases from J; junction bases left unmatched: 27. Looked up from germline, CDR1 is SGHVS and CDR2 is FNYEAQ. CDR3 length: 21 amino acids. The DNA of the CDR3 is TGTGCCAGCAGCGTCCTACCGGGACAGACCGACTCACTGGAAAGTCACTATGGCTACACCTTC. Protein sequence: CASSVLPGQTDSLESHYGYTF.

The chain links TRBV7-2 to TRBJ2-1, with 12 bases fitting TRBD2. This CDR3 spans 17 amino acids. The germline CDR1 and CDR2 sequences are SGHTA and FQGNSA. J was trimmed by 0 bases and V by 4 bases; bases with no gene match: 4. The DNA of the CDR3 is TGTGCCAGCAGCTATGGGACTAGCGGGTACTCCTACAATGAGCAGTTCTTC. Encoded protein: CASSYGTSGYSYNEQFF. The full variable domain, in which reference TRBV7-2 and TRBJ2-1 provide the parts outside the CDR3, is GAGVSQSPSNKVTEKGKDVELRCDPISGHTALYWYRQSLGQGLEFLIYFQGNSAPDKSGLPSDRFSAERTGGSVSTLTIQRTQQEDSAVYLCASSYGTSGYSYNEQFFGPGTRLTVL.

This chain connects TRBV11-2 to TRBJ1-1; D remains ambiguous. The germline V gene has CDR1 SGHAT and CDR2 FQNNGV. The ends were cut back, 1 base at V and 2 bases at J, with 8 bases in the middle. The CDR3 runs 14 residues. The DNA of the CDR3 is TGTGCCAGCAGCTTAGTAACAGCAAACACTGAAGCTTTCTTT. This gives the protein CASSLVTANTEAFF.

The rearrangement uses TRBV28 and TRBJ1-2; D gene ambiguous. This CDR3 is built from 11 residues. Germline V gives CDR1 MDHEN, CDR2 SYDVKM. Trimming removed 6 bases at V and 3 bases at J, with 5 bases between. Here the CDR3 reads CASSVDYGYTF. CDR3 DNA: TGTGCCAGCAGCGTAGACTATGGCTACACCTTC.

The chain carries TRBV6-1 and TRBJ2-1; TRBD1 aligns across 9 bases. With 6 bases clipped from V and 2 bases from J, the junction kept 2 bases outside the gene matches. Germline V gene sequence: CDR1 MNHNS, CDR2 SASEGT. This CDR3 region has 14 residues. CDR3 DNA: TGTGCCAGCAGCGGACAGGGGACCTACAATGAGCAGTTCTTC. Protein product: CASSGQGTYNEQFF.

This chain links TRBV27 with TRBJ2-7, with 9 bases matching TRBD1. V was clipped by 2 bases and J by 3 bases; unmatched bases: 11. CDR1 is MNHEY and CDR2 is SMNVEV in the germline V gene (reference sequence). The length of the CDR3 is 17 residues. In nucleotides, the CDR3 is TGTGCCAGCAGTTTACTGGGAGAACAGGGGGCGGACTACGAGCAGTACTTC. Translated: CASSLLGEQGADYEQYF.

The chain uses TRBV6-1 and TRBJ2-7, with 11 bases identical to TRBD2. The CDR3 runs 15 residues. Germline V gives CDR1 MNHNS, CDR2 SASEGT. Unmatched junction bases numbered 9, after V lost 8 bases and J lost 3 bases. CDR3 sequence: CASSRGTSGGYEQYF. CDR3 in DNA: TGTGCCAGCTCAAGGGGCACTAGCGGGGGCTACGAGCAGTACTTC.

The chain carries TRBV6-5 and TRBJ2-3; no reliable D call. The CDR3 has 15 amino acids. Germline-derived CDR1 and CDR2 are MNHEY and SVGAGI. The V gene lost 5 bases and the J gene lost 2 bases, with 14 bases spanning the gap. For the CDR3, the DNA is TGTGCCAGCAGTATCAGCGATTACTCCACAGATACGCAGTATTTT. Encoded protein: CASSISDYSTDTQYF.

The chain combines TRBV2 with TRBJ1-1; TRBD1 might be the D (6 bases). V was trimmed by 3 bases and J by 7 bases, leaving 12 bases between them. CDR1 and CDR2 (germline): SNHLY, FYNNEI. The CDR3 covers 13 residues. CDR3 coding DNA: TGTGCCAGCAGTGATTGGGGGGCCATTGAAGCTTTCTTT. Its translation: CASSDWGAIEAFF.

This clone was detected only a few times. The CDR3 reads CASSPHGGADTGELFF. As DNA, the CDR3 is TGCGCCAGCAGCCCACACGGAGGGGCGGACACCGGGGAGCTGTTTTTT. The chain recombines TRBV5-1 with TRBJ2-2, with D possibly matching TRBD2 (6 bases). The CDR3 sequence is 16 residues long. CDR1 SGHRS and CDR2 YFSETQ come from the germline V gene. V was trimmed by 4 bases and J by 3 bases, leaving 16 bases between them.

The rearrangement uses TRBV5-1 and TRBJ1-1; a weak D match, TRBD1 (6 bases). Per germline, CDR1 SGHRS and CDR2 YFSETQ. Trimming removed 2 bases from V and 5 bases from J, with 7 bases in between. There are 12 residues in the CDR3. The CDR3 nucleotides are TGCGCCAGCAGCTTTCAGGGGACTGAAGCTTTCTTT. Its protein product is CASSFQGTEAFF.

The rearrangement links TRBV5-1 to TRBJ2-5; D unclear. The CDR3 runs 14 residues. Germline CDR1 SGHRS, CDR2 YFSETQ. Trimming stripped 0 bases from V and 1 base from J, with 7 bases between. For the CDR3, the DNA is TGCGCCAGCAGCTTGGGACGGACCCAAGAGACCCAGTACTTC. Translation gives CASSLGRTQETQYF.

As DNA, the CDR3 is TGTGCCAGCAGTTTGGGTCAGGCGGGCTCTGGAAACACCATATATTTT. This gives the protein CASSLGQAGSGNTIYF. The chain couples TRBV28 to TRBJ1-3, with D hard to call. Germline-derived CDR1 and CDR2 are MDHEN and SYDVKM. The CDR3 extends over 16 amino acids. Trimming left V 3 bases short and J 0 bases short, with 12 bases between.

The chain is built from TRBV9 and TRBJ2-7, with D possibly matching TRBD2 (5 bases). V lost 3 bases to trimming and J lost 2 bases, with 15 bases between them. The CDR3 totals 15 residues. The germline gives CDR1 SGDLS, CDR2 YYNGEE. The CDR3 loop reads CASSETPGLTYEQYF. CDR3 in DNA: TGTGCCAGCAGCGAGACCCCGGGGTTAACCTACGAGCAGTACTTC.

The J gene is TRBJ1-4, the V gene TRBV5-4; maybe TRBD1 (6 bases). CDR1 and CDR2 from the germline V gene are SGHNT and YYREEE (reference sequence). There are 15 residues in the CDR3. The germline V and J ends were trimmed by 4 bases and 5 bases, with 15 bases remaining between them. The chain's CDR3 is CASSPGQSGNEKLFF. The CDR3, as DNA: TGTGCCAGCAGCCCCGGACAGTCGGGAAATGAAAAACTGTTTTTT.

This chain connects TRBV4-1 to TRBJ1-5; the D gene is possibly TRBD1 (5 bases). This CDR3 comprises 16 residues. V was trimmed by 4 bases and J by 0 bases, leaving 13 bases between them. Germline lookup yields CDR1 MGHRA and CDR2 YSYEKL. CDR3 in amino acids: CASSPVSGFSNQPQHF. As DNA, the CDR3 is TGCGCCAGCAGCCCCGTTTCAGGGTTTAGCAATCAGCCCCAGCATTTT.

This chain uses TRBV30 with TRBJ2-1; 10 bases are shared with TRBD1. CDR3 size: 15 residues. V lost 5 bases to trimming and J lost 7 bases; unmatched junction nucleotides: 11. The germline V gene has CDR1 GTSNPN and CDR2 SVGIG (reference sequence). The CDR3 sequence: CAWGYRDRGLNEQFF. The CDR3 DNA reads TGTGCCTGGGGGTACAGGGACAGGGGCTTAAATGAGCAGTTCTTC.

The chain is built from TRBV6-1 and TRBJ2-4; the D is unclear. The germline CDR1 and CDR2 sequences are MNHNS and SASEGT. The CDR3 length is 14 residues. V dropped 2 bases and J dropped 3 bases, with 8 bases sitting between them. CDR3 protein: CASSETQLKNIQYF. The CDR3 DNA follows: TGTGCCAGCAGTGAAACGCAGCTCAAAAACATTCAGTACTTC.